This T cell receptor (beta chain) was retrieved from a study of beta chain features in type 1 diabetes. Study results and limitations: For cells with high TCR expression, cDNA sequencing could yield over-representation. VDJ junctions from patients with type 1 diabetes contained fewer insertions and more deletions.

Notes on this clone: What it binds is not known.

Once sorted, every population was more than 98% pure. TCRB transcripts that were expressed got sequenced, as all of the isolated RNA had been reverse transcribed. About 3.7 million reads on average were seen across naive, central memory and regulatory T cell samples. The assay was immunoSEQ multiplex PCR, and TCRdb's table has in-frame clones only and misses some. Of 970,000 or so clones listed, 15% to 20% are singletons. V was pared by 1 base and J by 0 bases, with 10 bases between. CDR1 is SGHTA and CDR2 is FQGNSA in the germline V gene. The CDR3 sequence is 16 residues long. The chain combines TRBV7-2 with TRBJ2-1; D is undetermined. The sequencing sample was made of naive CD4+ T cells from blood. The receptor comes from a woman younger than 35 in good health. CDR3 loop: CASSLDLRSSYNEQFF. The CDR3 coding sequence is TGTGCCAGCAGCTTAGATCTCCGGAGCTCCTACAATGAGCAGTTCTTC.